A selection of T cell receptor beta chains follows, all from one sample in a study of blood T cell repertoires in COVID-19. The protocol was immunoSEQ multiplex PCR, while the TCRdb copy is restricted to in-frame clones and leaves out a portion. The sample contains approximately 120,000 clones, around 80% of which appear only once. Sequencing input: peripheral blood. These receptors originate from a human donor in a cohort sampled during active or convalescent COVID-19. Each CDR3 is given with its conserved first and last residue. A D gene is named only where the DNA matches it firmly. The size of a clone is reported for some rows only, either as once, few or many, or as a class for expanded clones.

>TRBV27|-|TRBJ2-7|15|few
CASSLTPGLTYEQYF
TGTGCCAGCAGTTTAACTCCGGGACTGACGTACGAGCAGTACTTC
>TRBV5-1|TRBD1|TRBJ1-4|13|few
CASRSGQDEKLFF
TGCGCCAGCAGGTCGGGACAGGACGAAAAACTGTTTTTT
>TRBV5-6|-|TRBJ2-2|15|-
CASRAGGSGTGELFF
TGTGCCAGCCGGGCCGGGGGATCGGGCACCGGGGAGCTGTTTTTT
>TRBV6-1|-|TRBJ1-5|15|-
CASSEVGGPGQPQHF
TGTGCCAGCAGTGAAGTGGGGGGACCGGGTCAGCCCCAGCATTTT
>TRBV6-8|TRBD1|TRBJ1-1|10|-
CASPGQGSSF
TGTGCCAGCCCGGGACAGGGGTCCTCATTT
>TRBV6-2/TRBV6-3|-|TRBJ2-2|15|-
CASSKGLGDTGELFF
TGTGCCAGCAGCAAGGGCCTAGGGGACACCGGGGAGCTGTTTTTT
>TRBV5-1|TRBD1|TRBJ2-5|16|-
CASSYSVTGVLETQYF
TGCGCCAGCAGCTATTCTGTGACAGGGGTGTTAGAGACCCAGTACTTC
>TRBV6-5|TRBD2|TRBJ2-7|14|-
CASSYGTSGYEQYF
TGTGCCAGCAGTTATGGGACTAGCGGCTACGAGCAGTACTTC
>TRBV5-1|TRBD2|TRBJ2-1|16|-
CASSLRGESSYNEQFF
TGCGCCAGCAGCTTGCGGGGGGAGAGCTCCTACAATGAGCAGTTCTTC
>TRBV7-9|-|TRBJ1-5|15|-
CASSGWEAGNQPQHF
TGTGCCAGCAGTGGTTGGGAGGCTGGCAATCAGCCCCAGCATTTT
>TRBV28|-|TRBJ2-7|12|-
CASRTGFGEQYF
TGTGCCAGCAGGACGGGATTCGGCGAGCAGTACTTC
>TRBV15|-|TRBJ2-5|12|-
CATSRVFETQYF
TGTGCCACCAGCAGAGTCTTCGAGACCCAGTACTTC
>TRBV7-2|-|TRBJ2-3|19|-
CASSLEVDPHRGAKDTQYF
TGTGCCAGCAGCTTAGAAGTCGATCCGCACCGGGGGGCGAAAGATACGCAGTATTTT
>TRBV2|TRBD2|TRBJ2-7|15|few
CASSDLSGGRYEQYF
TGTGCCAGCAGTGATCTTTCGGGAGGACGCTACGAGCAGTACTTC
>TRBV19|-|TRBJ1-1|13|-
CASSINSNTEAFF
TGTGCCAGTAGTATTAATTCGAACACTGAAGCTTTCTTT
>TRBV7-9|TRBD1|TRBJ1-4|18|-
CASSLGPGQLVGNEKLFF
TGTGCCAGCAGCTTAGGCCCGGGACAGTTGGTTGGTAATGAAAAACTGTTTTTT
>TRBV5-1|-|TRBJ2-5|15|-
CASSFLTPTEETQYF
TGCGCCAGCAGCTTCCTGACCCCAACGGAGGAGACCCAGTACTTC
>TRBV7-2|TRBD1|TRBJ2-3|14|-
CASSPGQGPDTQYF
TGTGCCAGCAGCCCGGGACAGGGTCCAGATACGCAGTATTTT
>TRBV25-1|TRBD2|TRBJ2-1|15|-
CASRKSGTSYNEQFF
TGTGCCAGCAGAAAGAGCGGGACGTCCTACAATGAGCAGTTCTTC
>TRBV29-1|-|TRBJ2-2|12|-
CSVLQGSGELFF
TGCAGCGTTCTTCAGGGCTCCGGGGAGCTGTTTTTT
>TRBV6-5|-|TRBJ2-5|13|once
CASSYGGRETQYF
TGTGCCAGCAGTTACGGCGGGCGGGAGACCCAGTACTTC
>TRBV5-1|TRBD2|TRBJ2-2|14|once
CASSPGLAGGELFF
TGCGCCAGCAGCCCCGGACTAGCGGGCGGGGAGCTGTTTTTT
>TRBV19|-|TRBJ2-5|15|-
CASSIRQGNIETQYF
TGTGCCAGTAGTATCCGGCAGGGGAATATTGAGACCCAGTACTTC
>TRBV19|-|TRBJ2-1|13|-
CASSIVTSTEQFF
TGTGCCAGTAGTATAGTAACTAGCACTGAGCAGTTCTTC
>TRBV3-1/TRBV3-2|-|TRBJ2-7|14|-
CASSRAAGRYEQYF
TGTGCCAGCAGCCGTGCCGCAGGGAGGTACGAGCAGTACTTC
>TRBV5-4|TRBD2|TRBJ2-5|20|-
CASSKRTLISSGGPEETQYF
TGTGCCAGCAGCAAAAGGACGCTAATCTCTAGCGGGGGGCCAGAAGAGACCCAGTACTTC
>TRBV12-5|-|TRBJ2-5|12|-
CASGPRVETQYF
TGTGCTAGTGGCCCCCGGGTCGAGACCCAGTACTTC
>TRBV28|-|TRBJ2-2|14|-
CASLKEMNTGELFF
TGTGCCAGTCTAAAAGAGATGAACACCGGGGAGCTGTTTTTT
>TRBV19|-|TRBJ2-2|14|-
CASSIRASDGELFF
TGTGCCAGTAGTATTCGAGCGTCTGACGGGGAGCTGTTTTTT
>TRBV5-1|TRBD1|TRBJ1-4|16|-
CASSWGLGTGNEKLFF
TGCGCCAGCAGCTGGGGACTCGGGACAGGGAATGAAAAACTGTTTTTT
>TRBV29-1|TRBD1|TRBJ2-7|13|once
CSAVGQGYYEQYF
TGCAGCGCTGTAGGACAGGGGTACTACGAGCAGTACTTC
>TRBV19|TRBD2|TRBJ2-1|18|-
CASSTPPRASGTYNEQFF
TGTGCCAGCAGTACCCCTCCCCGGGCTAGCGGAACCTACAATGAGCAGTTCTTC
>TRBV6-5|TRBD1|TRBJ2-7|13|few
CASRGQGRNEQYF
TGTGCCAGCAGGGGACAGGGGAGGAACGAGCAGTACTTC
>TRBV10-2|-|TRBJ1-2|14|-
CASSPAPPSGGYTF
TGCGCCAGCAGTCCAGCCCCCCCATCGGGTGGCTACACCTTC
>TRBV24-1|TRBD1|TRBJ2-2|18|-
CATSDLYADRENTGELFF
TGTGCCACCAGTGATTTATATGCGGACAGGGAGAACACCGGGGAGCTGTTTTTT
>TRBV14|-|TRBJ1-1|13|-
CASSQPGGTEAFF
TGTGCCAGCAGCCAGCCCGGGGGAACTGAAGCTTTCTTT
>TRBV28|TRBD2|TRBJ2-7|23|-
CASTPHFADLPGTSGKMAYEQYF
TGTGCCAGCACCCCACACTTTGCGGATCTCCCCGGGACTAGCGGGAAGATGGCCTACGAGCAGTACTTC
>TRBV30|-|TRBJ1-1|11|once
CAWSEQGKAFF
TGTGCCTGGAGTGAGCAGGGGAAAGCTTTCTTT
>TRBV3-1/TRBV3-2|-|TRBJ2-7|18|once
CASSQDDLSRGAAYEQYF
TGTGCCAGCAGCCAAGATGATTTATCCCGGGGGGCGGCTTACGAGCAGTACTTC
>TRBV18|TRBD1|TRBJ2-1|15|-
CASSPLTGGKGEQFF
TGTGCCAGCTCACCGTTGACAGGGGGCAAGGGTGAGCAGTTCTTC
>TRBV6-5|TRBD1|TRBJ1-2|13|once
CASKTGGVYGYTF
TGTGCCAGCAAAACAGGGGGAGTGTACGGCTACACCTTC
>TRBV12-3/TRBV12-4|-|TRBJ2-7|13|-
CASSLVVLEEQYF
TGTGCCAGCAGTTTAGTGGTTTTAGAAGAGCAGTACTTC
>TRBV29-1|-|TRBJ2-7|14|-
CSVGYDRPPYEQYF
TGCAGCGTGGGGTATGACAGGCCCCCGTACGAGCAGTACTTC
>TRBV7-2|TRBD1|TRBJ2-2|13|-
CASSFKGARELFF
TGTGCCAGCAGCTTCAAGGGGGCGAGGGAGCTGTTTTTT
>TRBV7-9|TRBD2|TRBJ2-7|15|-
CASSLGLAGSYEQYF
TGTGCCAGCAGCTTAGGACTAGCGGGCTCCTACGAGCAGTACTTC
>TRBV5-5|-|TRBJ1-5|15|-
CASSLAPDSNQPQHF
TGTGCCAGCAGCTTGGCTCCAGATAGCAATCAGCCCCAGCATTTT
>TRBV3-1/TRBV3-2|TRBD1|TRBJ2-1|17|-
CASSQDLGTGPYNEQFF
TGTGCCAGCAGCCAAGATCTCGGGACAGGGCCATACAATGAGCAGTTCTTC
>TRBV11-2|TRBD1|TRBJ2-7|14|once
CASTHGDREYEQYF
TGTGCCAGCACCCACGGGGACAGGGAATACGAGCAGTACTTC
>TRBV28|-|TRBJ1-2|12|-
CASRSGVRGYTF
TGTGCCAGCAGGTCAGGGGTAAGGGGCTACACCTTC
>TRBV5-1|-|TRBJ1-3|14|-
CASSSTSQGNTIYF
TGCGCCAGCAGCTCGACATCACAGGGAAACACCATATATTTT
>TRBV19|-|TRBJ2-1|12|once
CASSIVETEQFF
TGTGCCAGTAGTATAGTGGAGACTGAGCAGTTCTTC
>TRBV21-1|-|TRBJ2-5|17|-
CASSLRQGGALQETQYF
TGTGCCAGCAGCTTACGGCAAGGGGGTGCGCTACAAGAGACCCAGTACTTC
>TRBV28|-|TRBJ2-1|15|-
CASKGLRGSYNEQFF
TGTGCCAGCAAGGGCCTTAGAGGGAGCTACAATGAGCAGTTCTTC
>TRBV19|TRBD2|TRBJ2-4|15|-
CASRTSEVTKNIQYF
TGTGCCAGTAGGACTAGCGAGGTCACCAAAAACATTCAGTACTTC
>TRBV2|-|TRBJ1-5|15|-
CASSDWGGSNQPQHF
TGTGCCAGCAGTGATTGGGGGGGGAGCAATCAGCCCCAGCATTTT
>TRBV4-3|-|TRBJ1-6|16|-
CASSQDGAGVTSPLHF
TGCGCCAGCAGCCAAGATGGGGCAGGGGTAACTTCACCCCTCCACTTT
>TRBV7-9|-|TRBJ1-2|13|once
CASSLDRVGGYTF
TGTGCCAGCAGCTTAGACAGGGTGGGAGGCTACACCTTC
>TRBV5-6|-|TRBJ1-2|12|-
CASKAADYGYTF
TGTGCCAGCAAGGCGGCCGACTATGGCTACACCTTC
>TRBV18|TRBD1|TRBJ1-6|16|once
CASSPLRTGYNSPLHF
TGTGCCAGCTCACCCCTACGGACAGGCTATAATTCACCCCTCCACTTT